This T cell receptor (beta chain) was captured by sequencing in a study of T cell clonotyping in hematopoietic cell transplantation. The germline V and J ends were trimmed by 0 bases and 2 bases, with 11 bases remaining between them. CDR1 is SGHRS, CDR2 YFSETQ, per germline. This CDR3 spans 15 amino acids. The assay was immunoSEQ multiplex PCR, and TCRdb's table has in-frame clones only and misses some. Of some 30,000 clones listed, 90% to 96% are singletons. Sequenced: peripheral blood mononuclear cells. This chain joins TRBV5-1 and TRBJ1-2, with TRBD1 as a possible D gene (6 bases). The receptor was isolated from a man in his fifties in good health. Some clones in this sample may be carry-over from other donors' samples. Written as DNA, the CDR3 is TGCGCCAGCAGCTTGGCAGCAGGGGTCAACTATGGCTACACCTTC. Translated, it gives CASSLAAGVNYGYTF. Based on the CDR3 plus reference TRBV5-1 and TRBJ1-2, the full variable domain is KAGVTQTPRYLIKTRGQQVTLSCSPISGHRSVSWYQQTPGQGLQFLFEYFSETQRNKGNFPGRFSGRQFSNSRSEMNVSTLELGDSALYLCASSLAAGVNYGYTFGSGTRLTVV.